This TCR beta chain was identified during a study of blood T cell repertoires in COVID-19. Trimming removed 8 bases from V and 0 bases from J, with 14 bases in between. Germline CDR1 reads LNHDA; CDR2 reads SQIVND (reference sequence). The CDR3 runs 14 residues. Per the authors' pipeline: Estimated nucleated cell counts came from reference gene primer amplification. Assay: immunoSEQ multiplex PCR; the TCRdb copy retains only in-frame clones and omits some. V and J calls and clone size are copied from that table; D and trimming were computed from the DNA. The sample has about 40,000 clones, approximately 90% seen once.

This receptor was obtained from a man aged 50 to 60 in a cohort sampled during active COVID-19. The sequenced sample consisted of peripheral blood. V and J are TRBV19 and TRBJ2-7, with D maybe TRBD1 (6 bases). CDR3 sequence: CASEETGVSYEQYF. The CDR3 DNA follows: TGTGCCAGTGAGGAGACAGGCGTCTCCTACGAGCAGTACTTC.